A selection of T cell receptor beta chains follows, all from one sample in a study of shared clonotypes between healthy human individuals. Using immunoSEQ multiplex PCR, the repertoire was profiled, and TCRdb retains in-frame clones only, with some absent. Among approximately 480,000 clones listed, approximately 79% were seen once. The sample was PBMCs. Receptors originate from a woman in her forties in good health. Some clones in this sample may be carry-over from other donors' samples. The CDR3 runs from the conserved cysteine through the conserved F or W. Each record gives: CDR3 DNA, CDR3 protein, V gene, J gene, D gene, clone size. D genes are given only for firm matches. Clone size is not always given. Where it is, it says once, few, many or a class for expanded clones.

CDR3 DNA: TGTGCCACCAGCAGAGATGAGACAGGGAATGAGCAGTTCTTC
CDR3 protein: CATSRDETGNEQFF
V gene: TRBV15
J gene: TRBJ2-1
D gene: TRBD1
clone size: once

CDR3 DNA: TGCGCCAGCAGCTTCGGATCAGGGGTTTTAACGAGGAACACTGAAGCTTTCTTT
CDR3 protein: CASSFGSGVLTRNTEAFF
V gene: TRBV5-1
J gene: TRBJ1-1
D gene: -
clone size: -

CDR3 DNA: TGCGCCAGCAGCTTGGGGGTCGGGACAGGTGGGAGTGATGAGCAGTTCTTC
CDR3 protein: CASSLGVGTGGSDEQFF
V gene: TRBV5-1
J gene: TRBJ2-1
D gene: TRBD1
clone size: few

CDR3 DNA: TGTGCCACCAGCAGGGACAGGGGAGTTCAGCCCCAGCATTTT
CDR3 protein: CATSRDRGVQPQHF
V gene: TRBV15
J gene: TRBJ1-5
D gene: TRBD1
clone size: -

CDR3 DNA: TGTGCCAGCAACCCCAGGAGGGGACAGGGGTCAGATACGCAGTATTTT
CDR3 protein: CASNPRRGQGSDTQYF
V gene: TRBV5-4
J gene: TRBJ2-3
D gene: TRBD1
clone size: -

CDR3 DNA: TGTGCCAGCAGTTCCCCTTCGGTTAGCGAGTACGAGCAGTACTTC
CDR3 protein: CASSSPSVSEYEQYF
V gene: TRBV28
J gene: TRBJ2-7
D gene: -
clone size: many

CDR3 DNA: TGTGCCAGCAGCGTAGAGCCGGGAAGGACCGGGGAGCTGTTTTTT
CDR3 protein: CASSVEPGRTGELFF
V gene: TRBV9
J gene: TRBJ2-2
D gene: -
clone size: -

CDR3 DNA: TGTGCCAGCAGCGTTTCCTGGGAGGGGGCGTTAAATGAGCAGTTCTTC
CDR3 protein: CASSVSWEGALNEQFF
V gene: TRBV9
J gene: TRBJ2-1
D gene: -
clone size: once

CDR3 DNA: TGTGCCAGCAGCGTGCAAACCGGGACTAGCGGAAGGATTCGCACAGATACGCAGTATTTT
CDR3 protein: CASSVQTGTSGRIRTDTQYF
V gene: TRBV9
J gene: TRBJ2-3
D gene: TRBD2
clone size: -

CDR3 DNA: TGTGCCACCAGCAGACCGGGACAGGCAGAGACCCAGTACTTC
CDR3 protein: CATSRPGQAETQYF
V gene: TRBV15
J gene: TRBJ2-5
D gene: TRBD1
clone size: -

CDR3 DNA: TGTGCCAGCAGCATACGGACTAGCGGGGCCAATGTCGAGCAGTTCTTC
CDR3 protein: CASSIRTSGANVEQFF
V gene: TRBV7-2
J gene: TRBJ2-1
D gene: TRBD2
clone size: few

CDR3 DNA: TGTGCCAGCAGCCAACAGCTAGCAGAAAGCTATGGCTACACCTTC
CDR3 protein: CASSQQLAESYGYTF
V gene: TRBV4-2
J gene: TRBJ1-2
D gene: -
clone size: once

CDR3 DNA: TGTGCCAGCACCCCTAAGGGGACAGGAGTACACGAGCAGTACTTC
CDR3 protein: CASTPKGTGVHEQYF
V gene: TRBV28
J gene: TRBJ2-7
D gene: TRBD1
clone size: once

CDR3 DNA: TGTGCCAGAACAAACAGGCGCATGAACACTGAAGCTTTCTTT
CDR3 protein: CARTNRRMNTEAFF
V gene: TRBV5-8
J gene: TRBJ1-1
D gene: -
clone size: -